This is a list of T cell receptor beta chains from one sample in a study of blood T cell repertoires in COVID-19. Profiling relied on immunoSEQ multiplex PCR, and the TCRdb table lists in-frame clones only, not all of them. The sample yields about 320,000 clones, about nine tenths seen once. The sample was PBMCs or T cells enriched from blood (not recorded which). The receptor set was obtained from a man aged 55-75 years who had recovered from COVID-19. CDR3s include the opening cysteine and the closing phenylalanine or tryptophan. A D gene is named only where the DNA matches it firmly. Some rows have no size entry. The others give once, few or many, or a class for an expanded clone.

TRBJ1-2 once NA TRBV28 11 CASRANYGYTF TGTGCCAGCAGGGCCAACTATGGCTACACCTTC
TRBJ2-1 few TRBD2 TRBV19 17 CASSNPMGLAVYNEQFF TGTGCCAGTAGTAATCCAATGGGACTAGCGGTCTACAATGAGCAGTTCTTC
TRBJ1-3 NA TRBD1 TRBV19 16 CASSISATGAGNTIYF TGTGCCAGTAGTATCTCGGCAACAGGGGCTGGAAACACCATATATTTT
TRBJ2-7 NA TRBD1 TRBV19 15 CASSKDRGGPYEQYF TGTGCCAGTAGTAAGGACAGGGGAGGTCCCTACGAGCAGTACTTC
TRBJ2-5 NA NA TRBV2 13 CASSTDSQETQYF TGTGCCAGCAGTACGGACAGTCAAGAGACCCAGTACTTC
TRBJ2-7 NA TRBD2 TRBV15 14 CATSTLAGSYEQYF TGTGCCACCAGCACGTTAGCGGGAAGCTACGAGCAGTACTTC
TRBJ2-1 NA TRBD2 TRBV3-1/TRBV3-2 14 CASRMGGRGNEQFF TGTGCTAGCAGAATGGGCGGGAGAGGAAATGAGCAGTTCTTC
TRBJ2-3 NA NA TRBV24-1 17 CATSDFQGGKYADTQYF TGTGCCACCAGTGATTTCCAGGGGGGCAAGTATGCAGATACGCAGTATTTT
TRBJ2-3 NA TRBD2 TRBV7-3 18 CASSSQPGLAGGTDTQYF TGTGCCAGCAGCTCACAGCCGGGACTAGCGGGAGGGACAGATACGCAGTATTTT
TRBJ2-5 NA TRBD1 TRBV5-1 14 CASSFGTVQETQYF TGCGCCAGCAGCTTTGGGACAGTCCAAGAGACCCAGTACTTC
TRBJ1-5 NA NA TRBV5-1 15 CASSLGVKGQEPQHF TGCGCCAGCAGCTTGGGTGTGAAGGGGCAGGAGCCCCAGCATTTT
TRBJ2-1 NA TRBD2 TRBV19 16 CASRDETSGSINEQFF TGTGCCAGTAGAGACGAGACTAGCGGGAGTATTAATGAGCAGTTCTTC
TRBJ2-1 NA NA TRBV5-4 12 CASSKTSNEQFF TGTGCCAGCAGCAAGACTAGCAATGAGCAGTTCTTC
TRBJ1-4 NA NA TRBV7-9 15 CASRFTAATNEKLFF TGTGCCAGCAGGTTTACAGCGGCAACTAATGAAAAACTGTTTTTT
TRBJ1-1 NA TRBD1 TRBV19 14 CASIETGGDTEAFF TGTGCCAGTATTGAGACAGGGGGAGACACTGAAGCTTTCTTT
TRBJ2-5 NA TRBD1 TRBV7-2 14 CASSWDRARETQYF TGTGCCAGCAGCTGGGACAGGGCTCGGGAGACCCAGTACTTC
TRBJ2-7 NA TRBD1 TRBV5-1 17 CASSLTPPLDRRYEQYF TGCGCCAGCAGCTTGACTCCTCCCTTGGACAGGCGCTACGAGCAGTACTTC
TRBJ2-5 NA NA TRBV10-3 14 CATTRDTNQETQYF TGTGCCACAACCCGGGACACCAACCAAGAGACCCAGTACTTC
TRBJ2-1 NA TRBD2 TRBV9 17 CASSAPPTSDSYNEQFF TGTGCCAGCAGCGCCCCACCCACTAGCGACTCCTACAATGAGCAGTTCTTC
TRBJ1-5 NA NA TRBV2 15 CASSAQKGGEQPQHF TGTGCCAGCAGTGCGCAGAAGGGAGGAGAACAGCCCCAGCATTTT
TRBJ2-7 NA TRBD2 TRBV9 15 CASSVVSGSINEQYF TGTGCCAGCAGCGTAGTGAGCGGGAGCATCAACGAGCAGTACTTC
TRBJ2-1 NA TRBD2 TRBV30 14 CAWREHQTSREQFF TGTGCCTGGAGGGAGCACCAGACTAGCCGTGAGCAGTTCTTC
TRBJ2-5 NA NA TRBV12-3/TRBV12-4 11 CASSLLETQYF TGTGCCAGCAGTCTTCTTGAGACCCAGTACTTC
TRBJ1-1 NA NA TRBV29-1 12 CSVVGAPERAFF TGCAGCGTTGTTGGGGCCCCGGAAAGGGCTTTCTTT
TRBJ1-2 NA TRBD1 TRBV6-5 15 CASSRTGDANYGYTF TGTGCCAGCAGCCGTACAGGGGACGCTAACTATGGCTACACCTTC
TRBJ2-7 NA TRBD1 TRBV18 15 CASSPQRQGINEQYF TGTGCCAGCTCACCTCAACGACAGGGGATCAACGAGCAGTACTTC
TRBJ2-7 NA NA TRBV5-1 16 CASSRVGGGNSYEQYF TGCGCCAGCAGTCGTGTTGGAGGGGGCAATTCCTACGAGCAGTACTTC
TRBJ2-3 NA TRBD2 TRBV30 15 CAWSTRLAGTDTQYF TGTGCCTGGAGTACCCGACTAGCGGGCACAGATACGCAGTATTTT
TRBJ2-2 NA TRBD2 TRBV5-1 16 CASSLEAGVSIGELFF TGCGCCAGCAGCTTGGAGGCGGGAGTATCCATCGGGGAGCTGTTTTTT
TRBJ2-6 NA TRBD2 TRBV3-1/TRBV3-2 19 CASSQDPAGGRSGANVLTF TGTGCCAGCAGCCAAGACCCCGCGGGAGGGCGTTCTGGGGCCAACGTCCTGACTTTC
TRBJ2-5 NA TRBD1 TRBV5-1 15 CASSLDRGDQETQYF TGCGCCAGCAGCTTGGACAGGGGGGACCAAGAGACCCAGTACTTC
TRBJ2-5 once TRBD1 TRBV4-2 14 CASSQGQGIETQYF TGTGCCAGCAGCCAAGGACAGGGGATAGAGACCCAGTACTTC
TRBJ1-6 NA NA TRBV30 16 CAWRPAFSSYNSPLHF TGTGCCTGGAGGCCAGCGTTCAGCTCCTATAATTCACCCCTCCACTTT
TRBJ1-6 once NA TRBV5-1 14 CASSPAGSNSPLHF TGCGCCAGCAGCCCGGCGGGAAGCAATTCACCCCTCCACTTT
TRBJ2-3 NA TRBD2 TRBV5-1 18 CASSLETVAGGRTDTQYF TGCGCCAGCAGCTTGGAAACCGTAGCGGGAGGGCGCACAGATACGCAGTATTTT
TRBJ1-5 NA TRBD1 TRBV6-2/TRBV6-3 15 CASSYVNRGTSPQHF TGTGCCAGCAGTTACGTTAACAGGGGGACTTCGCCCCAGCATTTT
TRBJ2-3 NA NA TRBV18 14 CASRSGPSTDTQYF TGTGCCAGCCGTAGCGGTCCTAGCACAGATACGCAGTATTTT
TRBJ2-7 once TRBD2 TRBV10-1 15 CASSESEAGVNEQYF TGCGCCAGCAGTGAGTCTGAAGCGGGAGTAAACGAGCAGTACTTC
TRBJ2-1 NA TRBD2 TRBV4-2 13 CASSRGLDNEQFF TGTGCCAGCAGCCGTGGACTAGATAATGAGCAGTTCTTC
TRBJ1-2 few NA TRBV5-1 13 CASSPGVGYGYTF TGCGCCAGCAGCCCAGGGGTTGGCTATGGCTACACCTTC
TRBJ1-5 NA NA TRBV6-5 12 CASSYPDQPQHF TGTGCCAGCAGTTACCCTGATCAGCCCCAGCATTTT
TRBJ1-6 NA NA TRBV27 13 CASSPSGWPPLHF TGTGCCAGCAGTCCCTCCGGGTGGCCACCCCTCCACTTT
TRBJ2-7 few TRBD2 TRBV11-3 13 CASSKRGTYEQYF TGTGCCAGCAGTAAGCGGGGGACCTACGAGCAGTACTTC
TRBJ2-3 NA TRBD2 TRBV13 17 CASSPRLAGAGGDTQYF TGTGCCAGCAGCCCGAGACTAGCGGGAGCCGGAGGAGATACGCAGTATTTT
TRBJ2-7 NA TRBD2 TRBV19 14 CASGLAGDRYEQYF TGTGCCAGCGGACTAGCGGGAGATCGGTACGAGCAGTACTTC
TRBJ1-5 NA NA TRBV19 14 CASKWDNSNQPQHF TGTGCCAGTAAGTGGGACAACAGCAATCAGCCCCAGCATTTT
TRBJ2-7 NA TRBD1 TRBV7-9 16 CASSLTGTGKFYEQYF TGTGCCAGCAGCTTAACCGGGACAGGGAAATTTTACGAGCAGTACTTC
TRBJ1-2 few NA TRBV18 13 CASSPDRMRGYTF TGTGCCAGCTCACCAGACAGGATGAGAGGCTACACCTTC
TRBJ2-1 NA TRBD2 TRBV29-1 13 CSVTSGGYNEQFF TGCAGCGTAACTAGCGGGGGATACAATGAGCAGTTCTTC
TRBJ2-7 NA TRBD2 TRBV4-3 15 CASSQNSGSLGEQYF TGCGCCAGCAGCCAAAATAGCGGGAGTCTTGGGGAGCAGTACTTC
TRBJ2-1 NA NA TRBV4-3 16 CASSQAPGDSYNEQFF TGCGCCAGCAGCCAAGCTCCCGGGGATTCCTACAATGAGCAGTTCTTC
TRBJ2-7 NA TRBD2 TRBV6-5 16 CASSYPAASGSLEQYF TGTGCCAGCAGTTACCCTGCGGCTAGCGGGAGTCTCGAGCAGTACTTC
TRBJ1-5 NA NA TRBV7-9 18 CASSLAVTRDMGNQPQHF TGTGCCAGCAGCTTAGCCGTAACCAGGGATATGGGCAATCAGCCCCAGCATTTT
TRBJ2-4 NA TRBD2 TRBV9 14 CASSIGGAKNIQYF TGTGCCAGCAGCATCGGGGGGGCCAAAAACATTCAGTACTTC
TRBJ1-6 NA TRBD1 TRBV28 19 CASSSLETGSFTLNSPLHF TGTGCCAGCAGCTCGCTCGAGACAGGGTCATTTACTCTTAATTCACCCCTCCACTTT
TRBJ1-1 NA NA TRBV24-1 17 CATRATGAGALGTEAFF TGTGCCACCAGGGCTACCGGGGCAGGGGCCCTGGGCACTGAAGCTTTCTTT
TRBJ2-1 NA TRBD1 TRBV5-1 16 CASSPPGTGGLGEQFF TGCGCCAGCAGCCCTCCCGGGACAGGGGGTCTCGGTGAGCAGTTCTTC
TRBJ2-7 NA TRBD2 TRBV2 14 CASTRLAQAEEQYF TGTGCCAGCACTAGACTAGCACAGGCTGAAGAGCAGTACTTC
TRBJ2-7 NA TRBD1 TRBV18 14 CASSQWGQGYEQYF TGTGCCAGCTCACAATGGGGACAGGGCTACGAGCAGTACTTC
TRBJ1-5 NA NA TRBV10-3 13 CAISDLRDQPQHF TGTGCCATCAGTGATCTCAGGGATCAGCCCCAGCATTTT